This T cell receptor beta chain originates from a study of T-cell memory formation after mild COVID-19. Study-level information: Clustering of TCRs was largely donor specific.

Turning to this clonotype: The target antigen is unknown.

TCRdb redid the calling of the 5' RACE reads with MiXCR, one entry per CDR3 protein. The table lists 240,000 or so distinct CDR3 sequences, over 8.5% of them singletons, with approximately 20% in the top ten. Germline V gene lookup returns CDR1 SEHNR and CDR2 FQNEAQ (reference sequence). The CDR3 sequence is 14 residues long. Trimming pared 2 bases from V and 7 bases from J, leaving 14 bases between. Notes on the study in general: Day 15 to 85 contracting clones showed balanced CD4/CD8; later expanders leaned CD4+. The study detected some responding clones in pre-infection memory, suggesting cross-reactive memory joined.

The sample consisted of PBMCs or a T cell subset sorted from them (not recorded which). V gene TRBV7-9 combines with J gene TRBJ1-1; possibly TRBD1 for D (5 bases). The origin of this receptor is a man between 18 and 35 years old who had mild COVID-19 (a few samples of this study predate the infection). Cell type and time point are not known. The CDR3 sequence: CASSLSTRGGEAFF. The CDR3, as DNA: TGTGCCAGCAGCTTATCTACCCGCGGGGGTGAAGCTTTCTTT.